These 2 T cell receptor beta chains were all obtained from the same sample, sequenced in a study of blood T cell repertoires in COVID-19. The table came from immunoSEQ multiplex PCR; TCRdb's copy has only in-frame clones and leaves some out. The sample comprises roughly 110,000 clones, around 90% of which are singletons, and approximately 4.3% rests with the top ten. The sequenced material came from peripheral blood. Receptors were obtained from a woman between 50 and 59 years old with acute or convalescent COVID-19.

The chain has TRBV6-6 and TRBJ1-2, with D perhaps matching TRBD1 (5 bases). Per germline, CDR1 MNHNY and CDR2 SVGAGI (reference sequence). The CDR3 has 16 residues. V lost 0 bases and J 2 bases, leaving 13 bases between the germline ends. The CDR3 spells CASSYSKQGTNYGYTF. In nucleotides, the CDR3 is TGTGCCAGCAGTTACTCGAAGCAGGGCACAAACTATGGCTACACCTTC.

J is TRBJ1-2 and V is TRBV5-6; the D is unclear. The CDR3 loop spans 14 amino acids. V lost 0 bases and J 7 bases, leaving 13 bases between the germline ends. Per germline, CDR1 SGHDT and CDR2 YYEEEE. The CDR3 loop is CASSLVISGGGYTF. For the CDR3, the DNA is TGTGCCAGCAGCTTGGTGATAAGCGGCGGTGGCTACACCTTC.